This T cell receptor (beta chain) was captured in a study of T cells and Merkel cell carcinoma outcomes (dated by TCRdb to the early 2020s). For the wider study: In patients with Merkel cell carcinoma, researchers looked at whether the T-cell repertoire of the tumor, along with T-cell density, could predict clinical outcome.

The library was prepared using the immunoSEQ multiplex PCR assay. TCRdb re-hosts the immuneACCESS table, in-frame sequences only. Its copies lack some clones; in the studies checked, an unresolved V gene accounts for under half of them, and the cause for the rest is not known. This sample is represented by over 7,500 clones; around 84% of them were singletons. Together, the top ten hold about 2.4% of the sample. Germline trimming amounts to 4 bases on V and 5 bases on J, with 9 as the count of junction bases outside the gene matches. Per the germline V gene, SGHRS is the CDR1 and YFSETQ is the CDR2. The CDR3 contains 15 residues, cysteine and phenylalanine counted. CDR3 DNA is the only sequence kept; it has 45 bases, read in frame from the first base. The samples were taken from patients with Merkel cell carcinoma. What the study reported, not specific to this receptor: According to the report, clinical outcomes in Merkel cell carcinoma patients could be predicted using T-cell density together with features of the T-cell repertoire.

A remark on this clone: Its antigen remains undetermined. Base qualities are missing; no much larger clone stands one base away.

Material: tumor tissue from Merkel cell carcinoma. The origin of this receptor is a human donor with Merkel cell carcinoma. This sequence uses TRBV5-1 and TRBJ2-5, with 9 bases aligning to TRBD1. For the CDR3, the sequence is CASSHGTGRGETQYF. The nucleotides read TGCGCCAGCAGCCACGGGACAGGGCGAGGGGAGACCCAGTACTTC.